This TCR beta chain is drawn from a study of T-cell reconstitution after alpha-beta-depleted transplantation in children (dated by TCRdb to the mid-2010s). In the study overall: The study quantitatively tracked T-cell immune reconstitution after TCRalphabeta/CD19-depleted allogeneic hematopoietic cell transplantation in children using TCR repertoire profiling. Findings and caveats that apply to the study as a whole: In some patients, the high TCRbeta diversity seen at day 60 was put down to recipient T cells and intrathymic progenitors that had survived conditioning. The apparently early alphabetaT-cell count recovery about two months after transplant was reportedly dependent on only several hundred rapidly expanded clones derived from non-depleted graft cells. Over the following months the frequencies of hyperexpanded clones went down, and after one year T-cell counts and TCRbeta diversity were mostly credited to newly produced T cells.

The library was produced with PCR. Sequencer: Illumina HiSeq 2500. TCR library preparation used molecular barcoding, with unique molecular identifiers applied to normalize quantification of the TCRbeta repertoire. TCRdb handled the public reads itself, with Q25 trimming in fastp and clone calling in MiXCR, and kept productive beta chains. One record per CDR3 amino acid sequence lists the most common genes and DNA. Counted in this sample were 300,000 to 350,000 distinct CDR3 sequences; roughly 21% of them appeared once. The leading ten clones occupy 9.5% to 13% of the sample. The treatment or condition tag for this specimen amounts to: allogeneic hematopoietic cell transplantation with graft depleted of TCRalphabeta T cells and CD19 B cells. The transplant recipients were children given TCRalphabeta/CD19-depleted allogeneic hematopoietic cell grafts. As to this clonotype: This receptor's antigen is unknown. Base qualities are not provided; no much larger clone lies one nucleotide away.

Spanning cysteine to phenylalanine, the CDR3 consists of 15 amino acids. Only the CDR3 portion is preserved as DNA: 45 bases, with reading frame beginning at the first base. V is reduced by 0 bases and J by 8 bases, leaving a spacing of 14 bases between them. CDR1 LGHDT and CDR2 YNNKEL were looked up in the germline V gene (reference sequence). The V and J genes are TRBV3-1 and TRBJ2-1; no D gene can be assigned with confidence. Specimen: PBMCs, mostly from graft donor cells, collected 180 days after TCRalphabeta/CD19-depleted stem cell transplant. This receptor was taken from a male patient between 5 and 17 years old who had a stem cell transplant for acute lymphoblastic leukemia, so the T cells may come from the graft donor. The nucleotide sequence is TGTGCCAGCAGCCAAGAGTCTTTAGGGAATGATGAGCAGTTCTTC. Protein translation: CASSQESLGNDEQFF.